This TCR beta chain was sequenced during a study of T cell repertoires in cytomegalovirus infection. TCRdb re-called the reads through MiXCR, storing one row per CDR3 protein. The sample has fewer than 130,000 distinct CDR3 sequences, roughly 40% seen once. On this clonotype: Its specificity is not known.

Between the trimmed V and J ends, which lost 0 bases and 1 base, there was a span of 14 bases. The germline CDR1 and CDR2 sequences are SGHDT and YYEEEE. This CDR3 spans 16 amino acids. The chain joins TRBV5-6 to TRBJ2-7, with no clear D. The sequence was collected from a human donor in good health (CMV status not recorded). Some clones in this sample may be carry-over from other donors' samples. The source was CD8+ T cells from cultured PBMCs, collected from culture after CMV antigen stimulation. The CDR3 DNA sequence: TGTGCCAGCAGCTTGGCTGGTGACGTAAGATCCTACGAGCAGTACTTC. It encodes CASSLAGDVRSYEQYF.